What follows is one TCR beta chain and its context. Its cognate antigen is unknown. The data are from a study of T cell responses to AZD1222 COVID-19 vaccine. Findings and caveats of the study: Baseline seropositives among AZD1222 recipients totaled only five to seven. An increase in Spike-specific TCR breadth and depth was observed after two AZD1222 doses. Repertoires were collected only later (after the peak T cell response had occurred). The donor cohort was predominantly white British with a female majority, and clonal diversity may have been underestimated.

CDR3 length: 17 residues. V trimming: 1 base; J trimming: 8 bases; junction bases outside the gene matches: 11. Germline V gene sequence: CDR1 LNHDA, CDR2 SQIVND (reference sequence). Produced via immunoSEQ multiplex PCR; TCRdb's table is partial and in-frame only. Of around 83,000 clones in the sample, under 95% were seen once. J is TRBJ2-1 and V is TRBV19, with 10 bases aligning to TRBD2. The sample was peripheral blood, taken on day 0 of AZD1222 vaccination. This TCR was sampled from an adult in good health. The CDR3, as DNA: TGTGCCAGTAGTATAGCGGTAGCGGGGGGACCCAGGGATGAGCAGTTCTTC. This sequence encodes CASSIAVAGGPRDEQFF.